One and the same sample provided the 28 T cell receptor beta chains below, sequenced in a study of a mutant IDH1 vaccine in newly diagnosed glioma. Measured with immunoSEQ multiplex PCR; TCRdb has only the in-frame clones, and not every one. The data contain about 50,000 clones, around 85% of them seen just once; the ten biggest clones take up about 4.5%. As for time point: week 47, end of study. The content of each vaccine dose was 300 ug of mutant IDH1 20-mer peptide, and topical imiquimod accompanied it. No antigen is known for these receptors. The sample consisted of PBMCs, taken from a glioma patient whose treatment included an IDH1 peptide vaccine. Receptors were obtained from a woman aged 25 to 45 with glioma. Some clones in this sample may be carry-over from other donors' samples.

V gene TRBV5-1 combines with J gene TRBJ1-4; perhaps TRBD1 as D (5 bases). This CDR3 has 15 amino acids. Germline V gene sequence: CDR1 SGHRS, CDR2 YFSETQ. Trimming stripped 1 base from V and 2 bases from J, with 9 bases between. CDR3 amino acids: CASSLMAGTNEKLFF. The CDR3 DNA sequence: TGCGCCAGCAGCTTGATGGCAGGGACTAATGAAAAACTGTTTTTT.

The genes are TRBV6-4 and TRBJ1-5; no clear D. This CDR3 has 15 residues. CDR1 and CDR2 (germline): MRHNA, SNTAGT. The V and J ends lost 1 base and 5 bases respectively, with 12 bases between them. The DNA for the CDR3 is TGTGCCAGCAGTGACTGGAACAGCCTCCATCAGCCCCAGCATTTT. Its translation: CASSDWNSLHQPQHF.

This rearrangement joins TRBV4-2 to TRBJ2-2; D unclear. The germline V gene has CDR1 LGHNA and CDR2 YNFKEQ. V lost 0 bases and J lost 3, with 8 bases in between. The CDR3 is 15 residues long. CDR3 region: CASSQERVDTGELFF. CDR3 in DNA: TGTGCCAGCAGCCAAGAACGGGTGGACACCGGGGAGCTGTTTTTT.

V usage is TRBV28 and J usage is TRBJ2-2; TRBD1 is a possible D gene (5 bases). In germline, CDR1 is MDHEN, CDR2 SYDVKM. V gave up 7 bases and J gave up 2 bases, with 11 bases separating them. The CDR3 contains 14 residues. The CDR3 DNA sequence: TGTGCCAGCATAAGGGGATCCAACACCGGGGAGCTGTTTTTT. It codes for CASIRGSNTGELFF. Drawing the rest from reference TRBV28 and TRBJ2-2, the complete variable domain is DVKVTQSSRYLVKRTGEKVFLECVQDMDHENMFWYRQDPGLGLRLIYFSYDVKMKEKGDIPEGYSVSREKKERFSLILESASTNQTSMYLCASIRGSNTGELFFGEGSRLTVL.

The chain joins TRBV29-1 to TRBJ1-2; D is unresolved. The CDR3 contains 11 residues. Germline V gene data show CDR1 as SQVTM and CDR2 as ANQGSEA. The ends were cut back, 7 bases at V and 4 bases at J, with 10 bases in the middle. The CDR3 region is CSAPWAYGYTF. The CDR3 DNA sequence: TGCAGCGCCCCTTGGGCCTATGGCTACACCTTC.

The chain uses TRBV18 and TRBJ2-5; TRBD1 or TRBD2 may be the D gene (5 bases each). CDR1 and CDR2 (germline): KGHSH, LQKENI. The V end was cut by 2 bases, the J end by 5 bases, with 9 bases between. The CDR3 runs 13 residues. The CDR3, as DNA: TGTGCCAGCTCACCAACGGGACGGGAGACCCAGTACTTC. The encoded protein is CASSPTGRETQYF.

The V call is TRBV6-5, the J call TRBJ2-5; D tentatively reads TRBD1 or TRBD2 (5 bases each). The ends were cut back, 2 bases at V and 4 bases at J, with 11 bases in the middle. Germline values: CDR1 MNHEY, CDR2 SVGAGI. There are 14 residues in the CDR3. The CDR3: CASSYLGRGETQYF. The CDR3 region has the DNA TGTGCCAGCAGTTACCTGGGACGAGGAGAGACCCAGTACTTC.

This sequence joins TRBV5-4 and TRBJ1-5, with 7 nucleotides matching TRBD1. Germline assignment: CDR1 SGHNT and CDR2 YYREEE (reference sequence). The CDR3 loop spans 14 amino acids. V trimming: 4 bases; J trimming: 2 bases; junction bases outside the gene matches: 3. Here the CDR3 reads CASSPGTGNQPQHF. The CDR3 region has the DNA TGTGCCAGCAGCCCGGGGACAGGCAATCAGCCCCAGCATTTT.

The V and J genes are TRBV7-3 and TRBJ1-2; D gene uncertain. V lost 3 bases to trimming and J lost 4 bases, with 15 bases between them. This CDR3 region has 15 residues. Germline CDR1 SGHTA, CDR2 FQGTGA. The CDR3 reads CASSFGPATSYGYTF. Here the CDR3 DNA reads TGTGCCAGCAGCTTTGGGCCGGCCACTTCCTATGGCTACACCTTC.

This chain uses TRBV5-6 with TRBJ2-4; TRBD1 agrees at 7 bases. This CDR3 spans 14 amino acids. The J segment lost 4 bases and the V segment lost 4 bases, leaving 5 bases of the junction unmatched. In germline, CDR1 is SGHDT, CDR2 YYEEEE. The CDR3 coding sequence is TGTGCCAGCAGCGGCCGGGACAGTAAAAACATTCAGTACTTC. It encodes CASSGRDSKNIQYF.

This rearrangement joins TRBV2 to TRBJ2-5; D is ambiguous. The CDR3 runs to 13 residues. Germline-derived CDR1 and CDR2 are SNHLY and FYNNEI. V was pared by 7 bases and J by 5 bases, with 14 bases between. For the CDR3, the DNA is TGTGCCAGCACTTGGGTCTCGAGGGAGACCCAGTACTTC. The encoded protein is CASTWVSRETQYF.

The gene calls are TRBV7-8 and TRBJ2-7; a possible D gene is TRBD1 (5 bases). This CDR3 is built from 11 residues. From germline, CDR1 is SGHVS and CDR2 FQNEAQ. V lost 5 bases and J 6 bases, leaving 8 bases between the germline ends. The CDR3 coding sequence is TGTGCCAGCAGCCCCAGGGTCGAGCAGTACTTC. Amino acid sequence: CASSPRVEQYF. Full variable domain (remainder filled in from reference TRBV7-8 and TRBJ2-7): GAGVSQSPRYKVAKRGQDVALRCDPISGHVSLFWYQQALGQGPEFLTYFQNEAQLDKSGLPSDRFFAERPEGSVSTLKIQRTQQEDSAVYLCASSPRVEQYFGPGTRLTVT.

V usage is TRBV10-3 and J usage is TRBJ1-1; 9 bases map to TRBD1. The CDR3 is made up of 13 amino acids. Germline assignment: CDR1 ENHRY and CDR2 SYGVKD. Trimming removed 11 bases from V and 2 bases from J; junction bases left unmatched: 6. The CDR3 is CAGRDRANTEAFF. The CDR3 DNA is TGTGCCGGCCGGGACAGGGCCAACACTGAAGCTTTCTTT.

The CDR3 here is CASSFKTYQPQHF. In DNA, the CDR3 is TGTGCCAGCAGTTTTAAGACATATCAGCCCCAGCATTTT. This chain uses TRBV27 with TRBJ1-5; D is undetermined. The germline CDR1 and CDR2 sequences are MNHEY and SMNVEV (reference sequence). The CDR3 has 13 amino acids. V was clipped by 3 bases and J by 5 bases, with 8 bases between them.

This chain joins TRBV2 and TRBJ2-4; 8 nucleotides line up with TRBD2. J gave up 9 bases and V 6 bases, and 4 bases lay outside the gene matches. The CDR3 has 12 amino acids. Germline assignment: CDR1 SNHLY and CDR2 FYNNEI. Written as DNA, the CDR3 is TGTGCCAGCAGGGGGACTAGTATCATTCAGTACTTC. Protein: CASRGTSIIQYF.

V usage is TRBV7-9 and J usage is TRBJ2-5; 12 nucleotides align to TRBD2. Germline trimming cut 4 bases from V and 3 bases from J; bases unmatched to any gene: 3. The germline V gene encodes CDR1 SEHNR and CDR2 FQNEAQ (reference sequence). This CDR3 comprises 15 residues. For the CDR3, the DNA is TGTGCCAGCAGCTCCGGACTAGCGGGGAAAGAGACCCAGTACTTC. Its protein product is CASSSGLAGKETQYF.

This clone showed up just a few times. This chain connects TRBV6-1 to TRBJ2-7, with TRBD1 as a possible D gene (5 bases). Trimming left V 7 bases short and J 1 base short, with 11 bases between. The CDR3 is made up of 13 amino acids. Germline V gene sequence: CDR1 MNHNS, CDR2 SASEGT. CDR3 bases: TGTGCCAGCACCCAGACAGTTTCCTACGAGCAGTACTTC. This translates into CASTQTVSYEQYF.

The chain links TRBV13 to TRBJ2-7, with TRBD1 matching over 8 bases. CDR3 size: 14 residues. With V trimmed by 4 bases and J by 7 bases, 9 bases remained unmatched. The germline V gene encodes CDR1 PRHDT and CDR2 FYEKMQ (reference sequence). The CDR3 bases are TGTGCCAGCAGCTCGGACAGGGCCCCCGGGGAGCAGTACTTC. This translates into CASSSDRAPGEQYF. Full variable domain (remainder filled in from reference TRBV13 and TRBJ2-7): AAGVIQSPRHLIKEKRETATLKCYPIPRHDTVYWYQQGPGQDPQFLISFYEKMQSDKGSIPDRFSAQQFSDYHSELNMSSLELGDSALYFCASSSDRAPGEQYFGPGTRLTVT.

This clone was recorded only once. The V gene is TRBV12-5, the J gene TRBJ1-2; a weak D match, TRBD1 (5 bases). CDR3 size: 12 residues. Trimming left V 2 bases short and J 8 bases short, with 9 bases between. Germline-derived CDR1 and CDR2 are LGHNT and FRNRAP. The CDR3 DNA reads as TGTGCTAGTGGTTTGTCAAGGGGAGGCTACACCTTC. As protein: CASGLSRGGYTF.

The chain employs TRBV7-8 and TRBJ2-3; perhaps TRBD1 as D (5 bases). Germline-derived CDR1 and CDR2 are SGHVS and FQNEAQ. The CDR3 covers 17 residues. V was pared by 2 bases and J by 1 base, with 16 bases between. The CDR3 here is CASSLKRLGRGTDTQYF. CDR3 nucleotides: TGTGCCAGCAGCTTAAAGAGGTTAGGCAGGGGCACAGATACGCAGTATTTT.

CDR3 nucleotide sequence: TGTGCCACATTGACAGGGGACGAGCAGTACTTC. Amino acids: CATLTGDEQYF. The J gene is TRBJ2-7, the V gene TRBV10-3; TRBD1 matches at 8 bases. The CDR3 length is 11 residues. V shed 10 bases, J shed 5 bases, and the junction held 4 bases outside the gene matches. Germline V gives CDR1 ENHRY, CDR2 SYGVKD.

This clone has just one count. The chain uses TRBV11-3 and TRBJ2-5; 8 bases match TRBD1. Germline V gene data show CDR1 as SGHNT and CDR2 as YENEEA. CDR3 length: 16 amino acids. V shed 0 bases and J 1 base; nucleotides not matched to a gene: 4. Here the CDR3 reads CASSLDGQGVQETQYF. CDR3 nucleotides: TGTGCCAGCAGCTTAGACGGACAGGGAGTCCAAGAGACCCAGTACTTC.

V usage is TRBV7-6 and J usage is TRBJ2-1; 10 bases match TRBD2. This CDR3 is 19 amino acids long. V lost 5 bases to trimming and J lost 4 bases; unmatched junction nucleotides: 17. Germline assignment: CDR1 SGHVS and CDR2 FNYEAQ. Here the CDR3 reads CASSLPKRASGRVYNEQFF. The CDR3 DNA sequence: TGTGCCAGCAGCCTCCCGAAACGAGCTAGCGGGAGAGTTTACAATGAGCAGTTCTTC.

Here the CDR3 reads CASSWGTSIGEQYF. The DNA of the CDR3 is TGTGCCAGCAGTTGGGGGACTAGCATAGGCGAGCAGTACTTC. The V gene is TRBV27, the J gene TRBJ2-7; the match to TRBD2 covers 9 bases. CDR1 MNHEY and CDR2 SMNVEV come from the germline V gene (reference sequence). The CDR3 extends over 14 amino acids. The V segment lost 4 bases and the J segment 6 bases; nucleotides outside the gene matches: 7.

The V and J genes are TRBV25-1 and TRBJ2-3; TRBD2 aligns across 7 bases. J gave up 3 bases and V 7 bases, and 7 bases lay outside the gene matches. Germline V CDR1 and CDR2: MGHDK, SYGVNS. The CDR3 spans 14 residues. CDR3 residues: CASKAGMGTDTQYF. The CDR3 nucleotides are TGTGCCAGCAAAGCGGGAATGGGAACAGATACGCAGTATTTT.

The chain is built from TRBV30 and TRBJ2-7; 8 nucleotides agree with TRBD1. The CDR3 is 12 amino acids. Germline V lookup: CDR1 GTSNPN, CDR2 SVGIG (reference sequence). The V and J ends lost 4 bases and 5 bases, in that order; junction bases with no gene match: 4. The CDR3, as DNA: TGTGCCTGGAACTCAGGGGGCGACGAGCAGTACTTC. Translation gives CAWNSGGDEQYF. The full variable domain, rest sourced from reference TRBV30 and TRBJ2-7, is SQTIHQWPATLVQPVGSPLSLECTVEGTSNPNLYWYRQAAGRGLQLLFYSVGIGQISSEVPQNLSASRPQDRQFILSSKKLLLSDSGFYLCAWNSGGDEQYFGPGTRLTVT.

This chain connects TRBV30 to TRBJ2-5; possible D gene TRBD2, 5 bases. The CDR3 is 13 residues long. V gave up 0 bases and J gave up 2 bases, with 7 bases separating them. Germline loops: CDR1 GTSNPN, CDR2 SVGIG (reference sequence). CDR3 coding DNA: TGTGCCTGGAGTGTCGGCGGGCAAGAGACCCAGTACTTC. Amino acids: CAWSVGGQETQYF.

The chain recombines TRBV9 with TRBJ1-1, with TRBD1 identical over 7 bases. Per germline, CDR1 SGDLS and CDR2 YYNGEE. The CDR3 sequence is 14 residues long. V lost 4 bases, J lost 1 base, and 4 bases stayed unmatched. This chain's CDR3 is CASSFRQGNTEAFF. CDR3 DNA sequence: TGTGCCAGCAGCTTCCGACAGGGGAACACTGAAGCTTTCTTT.